These 25 T cell receptor beta chains came from one sample sequenced in a study of beta chain features in type 1 diabetes. General study findings and limits: Type 1 diabetes patients had TCRB CDR3s that were shorter (moderately but significantly so) in all four CD4+ subsets.

The authors reverse transcribed all of the isolated RNA, so sequencing captured expressed TCRB transcripts. The table came from immunoSEQ multiplex PCR; TCRdb's copy has only in-frame clones and leaves some out. The sample has roughly 240,000 clones, around 24% seen once. These receptors' targets are unknown. Source material: naive CD4+ T cells from blood. The receptors stem from a woman in her twenties or thirties with type 1 diabetes.

The CDR3: CSVGTPAYEQYF. CDR3 sequence (DNA): TGCAGCGTAGGGACACCTGCCTACGAGCAGTACTTC. The chain couples TRBV29-1 to TRBJ2-7, with a tentative D call TRBD1 (6 bases). The V and J ends lost 6 bases and 2 bases respectively, with 11 bases between them. The CDR3 covers 12 residues. CDR1 and CDR2 (germline): SQVTM, ANQGSEA.

The gene calls are TRBV6-5 and TRBJ2-5, with D perhaps matching TRBD2 (6 bases). Germline loops: CDR1 MNHEY, CDR2 SVGAGI. The CDR3 sequence is 12 residues long. Trimming removed 7 bases at V and 3 bases at J, with 9 bases between. CDR3 coding DNA: TGTGCCAGCAAGGCTAGCGAAGAGACCCAGTACTTC. Translating it yields CASKASEETQYF.

This rearrangement joins TRBV11-2 to TRBJ2-7, with TRBD1 as a possible D gene (5 bases). Germline CDR1 SGHAT, CDR2 FQNNGV. V lost 6 bases to trimming and J lost 5 bases, with 8 bases between them. The length of the CDR3 is 11 residues. CDR3: CASRGRDEQYF. DNA for the CDR3: TGTGCCAGCAGAGGCAGGGACGAGCAGTACTTC.

The chain carries TRBV7-3 and TRBJ2-5, with D perhaps TRBD2 (5 bases). V gave up 2 bases and J gave up 4 bases, with 11 bases separating them. There are 14 residues in the CDR3. Germline V gene data show CDR1 as SGHTA and CDR2 as FQGTGA. CDR3 in DNA: TGTGCCAGCAGCTTACTAGGACTGGCAGAGACCCAGTACTTC. Its translation: CASSLLGLAETQYF. The full variable domain, with the rest looked up from reference TRBV7-3 and TRBJ2-5, is GAGVSQTPSNKVTEKGKYVELRCDPISGHTALYWYRQSLGQGPEFLIYFQGTGAADDSGLPNDRFFAVRPEGSVSTLKIQRTERGDSAVYLCASSLLGLAETQYFGPGTRLLVL.

This clone was observed a handful of times. The chain couples TRBV7-2 to TRBJ2-5; 7 bases fit TRBD1. Per the germline V gene, CDR1 is SGHTA and CDR2 is FQGNSA. The CDR3 is 16 amino acids. Trimming took 3 bases from V and 5 from J; bases not matched to a gene: 12. In DNA, the CDR3 is TGTGCCAGCAGCTTCCTAATGACAGGGATGTTGGAGACCCAGTACTTC. Its translation: CASSFLMTGMLETQYF.

This clone appeared a few times. The V call is TRBV15, the J call TRBJ2-7; 8 positions agree with TRBD1. The germline gives CDR1 LNHNV, CDR2 YYDKDF (reference sequence). The CDR3 runs 13 residues. The ends lost 4 bases at V and 6 bases at J; junction bases unmatched: 5. The DNA of the CDR3 is TGTGCCACCAGCACAGACAGGGGAACCGAGCAGTACTTC. This codes for CATSTDRGTEQYF. Filled out from reference TRBV15 and TRBJ2-7, the complete variable domain reads DAMVIQNPRYQVTQFGKPVTLSCSQTLNHNVMYWYQQKSSQAPKLLFHYYDKDFNNEADTPDNFQSRRPNTSFCFLDIRSPGLGDTAMYLCATSTDRGTEQYFGPGTRLTVT.

This chain links TRBV2 with TRBJ2-5; TRBD2 matches at 10 bases. J lost 2 bases, V lost 5 bases, and 5 bases had no gene match. This CDR3 comprises 15 residues. Germline V gene lookup returns CDR1 SNHLY and CDR2 FYNNEI. The chain's CDR3 is CASSKSGRVQETQYF. The DNA for the CDR3 is TGTGCCAGCAGTAAAAGCGGGAGGGTTCAAGAGACCCAGTACTTC.

This chain joins TRBV19 and TRBJ2-2; TRBD2 agrees at 8 bases. The length of the CDR3 is 15 residues. Germline V lookup: CDR1 LNHDA, CDR2 SQIVND (reference sequence). The junction had 9 bases not matched to a gene; V was cut back by 5 bases and J by 7 bases. This chain's CDR3 is CASSPGAGADGELFF. CDR3 in DNA: TGTGCCAGTAGTCCCGGAGCGGGAGCGGACGGGGAGCTGTTTTTT.

V is TRBV7-2 and J is TRBJ2-7; D ambiguous. CDR1 and CDR2 from the germline V gene are SGHTA and FQGNSA. V was clipped by 5 bases and J by 0 bases, with 14 bases between them. This CDR3 is built from 15 residues. The CDR3 spells CASSPLHLSSYEQYF. In nucleotides, the CDR3 is TGTGCCAGCAGCCCTTTGCACTTAAGCTCCTACGAGCAGTACTTC.

The sample holds a few counts of this clone. The chain links TRBV27 to TRBJ2-7; 7 bases are shared with TRBD1. CDR1 MNHEY and CDR2 SMNVEV come from the germline V gene (reference sequence). The CDR3 is 14 amino acids. J lost 6 bases, V lost 3 bases, and 8 bases had no gene match. CDR3: CASSFDRDTSEQYF. CDR3 DNA: TGTGCCAGCAGTTTTGACAGGGACACTTCCGAGCAGTACTTC.

The genes are TRBV4-1 and TRBJ2-7, with D perhaps matching TRBD1 (6 bases). The ends were cut back, 2 bases at V and 0 bases at J, with 11 bases in the middle. CDR1 is MGHRA, CDR2 YSYEKL, per germline. The CDR3 runs 15 residues. CDR3 coding DNA: TGCGCCAGCAGCCAACTCCAGGGGATCTCCTACGAGCAGTACTTC. Translated: CASSQLQGISYEQYF.

The chain carries TRBV7-9 and TRBJ2-3, with no clear D. CDR3 length: 13 amino acids. The germline CDR1 and CDR2 sequences are SEHNR and FQNEAQ (reference sequence). Trimming shortened V by 6 bases and J by 4 bases, and 11 bases separated the two germline ends. The CDR3 nucleotides read TGTGCCAGCAGTTACTCCGGGTCAGATACGCAGTATTTT. Its protein is CASSYSGSDTQYF. The complete variable domain, with remaining parts taken from reference TRBV7-9 and TRBJ2-3, reads DTGVSQNPRHKITKRGQNVTFRCDPISEHNRLYWYRQTLGQGPEFLTYFQNEAQLEKSRLLSDRFSAERPKGSFSTLEIQRTEQGDSAMYLCASSYSGSDTQYFGPGTRLTVL.

The chain is built from TRBV9 and TRBJ2-5; 7 bases line up with TRBD1. The V gene's germline CDR1 is SGDLS and CDR2 YYNGEE. After removal of 4 bases from V and 5 bases from J, the junction contained 5 bases not matched to a gene. The CDR3 totals 13 residues. DNA of the CDR3: TGTGCCAGCAGCCCAGGACAGGAGGAGACCCAGTACTTC. Protein: CASSPGQEETQYF.

This clone was detected only a few times. The chain joins TRBV7-9 to TRBJ2-1, with D tentatively TRBD2 (5 bases). V was cut by 5 bases and J by 6 bases, with 11 bases left in between. The CDR3 covers 13 residues. Germline CDR1 is SEHNR and CDR2 is FQNEAQ (reference sequence). The DNA of the CDR3 is TGTGCCAGCAGCCCACGACGGGGCAATGAGCAGTTCTTC. This sequence encodes CASSPRRGNEQFF.

In this sample, this clone turned up a few times. The rearrangement joins TRBV11-2 to TRBJ1-5; TRBD1 aligns across 8 bases. CDR3 length equals 15 residues. The V segment lost 2 bases and the J segment 3 bases; nucleotides outside the gene matches: 3. Germline CDR1 and CDR2: SGHAT and FQNNGV. The CDR3 bases are TGTGCCAGCAGCTTACGGACAGGGTCCAATCAGCCCCAGCATTTT. Protein sequence: CASSLRTGSNQPQHF.

The chain is built from TRBV7-9 and TRBJ2-7; D unresolved. This CDR3 region has 11 residues. The germline V gene encodes CDR1 SEHNR and CDR2 FQNEAQ (reference sequence). Trimming shortened V by 5 bases and J by 4 bases, and 6 bases separated the two germline ends. CDR3 amino acids: CASSREYEQYF. The CDR3 DNA reads as TGTGCCAGCAGCAGAGAATACGAGCAGTACTTC.

This clone was recorded a few times. This chain uses TRBV5-6 with TRBJ2-5; 10 bases agree with TRBD1. The CDR3 runs 15 residues. V trimming: 0 bases; J trimming: 4 bases; junction bases outside the gene matches: 3. Germline V gives CDR1 SGHDT, CDR2 YYEEEE. DNA for the CDR3: TGTGCCAGCAGCTTGGAGACAGGGGGCTCAGAGACCCAGTACTTC. Translating gives CASSLETGGSETQYF.

This rearrangement joins TRBV28 to TRBJ2-1; 10 nucleotides line up with TRBD1. The CDR3 totals 16 residues. The V gene's germline CDR1 is MDHEN and CDR2 SYDVKM. V gave up 4 bases and J gave up 1 base; unmatched junction bases: 4. Written as DNA, the CDR3 is TGTGCCAGCAGTTCTCCGGGACAGGGGTCCTACAATGAGCAGTTCTTC. Protein: CASSSPGQGSYNEQFF.

The CDR3 spells CASSLGDSGWRGYTF. CDR3 DNA sequence: TGTGCCAGCAGCTTGGGAGATTCGGGTTGGCGTGGCTACACCTTC. The chain uses TRBV5-6 and TRBJ1-2; the D is unclear. Germline V lookup: CDR1 SGHDT, CDR2 YYEEEE. The CDR3 loop spans 15 amino acids. V was cut by 0 bases and J by 7 bases, with 16 bases left in between.

The table lists this clone with a few counts. The chain has TRBV29-1 and TRBJ2-1; the match to TRBD2 covers 7 bases. V shed 6 bases, J shed 7 bases, and the junction held 9 bases outside the gene matches. The CDR3 length is 13 residues. Germline values: CDR1 SQVTM, CDR2 ANQGSEA. In nucleotides, the CDR3 is TGCAGCGTGGGCGGCGGGAGAGGGAATGAGCAGTTCTTC. As protein: CSVGGGRGNEQFF.

This clone has more than one count but fewer than ten. The V and J genes are TRBV4-1 and TRBJ2-1; no clear D gene. This CDR3 spans 16 amino acids. V dropped 1 base and J dropped 2 bases, with 12 bases sitting between them. In germline, CDR1 is MGHRA, CDR2 YSYEKL. This CDR3 is CASSQGLGGTYNEQFF. The CDR3 bases are TGCGCCAGCAGCCAAGGCCTAGGCGGAACCTACAATGAGCAGTTCTTC.

The sample holds a few counts of this clone. The CDR3 reads CASSPPFYEQYF. The DNA of the CDR3 is TGTGCCAGCAGCCCCCCCTTCTACGAGCAGTACTTC. V usage is TRBV28 and J usage is TRBJ2-7, with D unresolved. Deletions cut 6 bases from V and 3 bases from J, with 9 bases between. Germline CDR1 MDHEN, CDR2 SYDVKM. The CDR3 runs 12 residues.

This chain joins TRBV2 and TRBJ2-7; TRBD1 might be the D (5 bases). V was shortened by 6 bases and J by 3 bases, with 9 bases between the two germline ends. The CDR3 spans 12 residues. Germline V gene sequence: CDR1 SNHLY, CDR2 FYNNEI. The CDR3 nucleotides are TGTGCCAGCAGGGACACCCGCTACGAGCAGTACTTC. Its protein product is CASRDTRYEQYF.

The gene calls are TRBV7-8 and TRBJ1-3; TRBD1 matches 8 bases. In germline, CDR1 is SGHVS, CDR2 FQNEAQ. The CDR3 runs to 16 residues. With 3 bases clipped from V and 1 base from J, the junction kept 5 bases outside the gene matches. CDR3 bases: TGTGCCAGCAGCTTCTATACAGGGGGATCTGGAAACACCATATATTTT. This translates into CASSFYTGGSGNTIYF.

This clone was seen a few times. The gene calls are TRBV29-1 and TRBJ2-5; D is unresolved. The CDR3 is 14 residues long. Germline V gene data show CDR1 as SQVTM and CDR2 as ANQGSEA. Trimming cost V 5 bases and J 4 bases, with 17 bases left between them. CDR3 coding DNA: TGCAGCGTTTTGACTGGCAGCCGCCTAGAGACCCAGTACTTC. Protein sequence: CSVLTGSRLETQYF.